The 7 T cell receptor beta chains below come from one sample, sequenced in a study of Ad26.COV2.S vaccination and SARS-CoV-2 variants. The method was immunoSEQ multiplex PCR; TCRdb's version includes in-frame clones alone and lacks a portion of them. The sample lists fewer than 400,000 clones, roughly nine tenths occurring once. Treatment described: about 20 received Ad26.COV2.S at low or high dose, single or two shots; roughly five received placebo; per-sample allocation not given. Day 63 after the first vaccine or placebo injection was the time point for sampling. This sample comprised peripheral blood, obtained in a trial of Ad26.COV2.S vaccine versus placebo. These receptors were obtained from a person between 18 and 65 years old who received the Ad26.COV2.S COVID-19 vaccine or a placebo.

In DNA form, the CDR3 reads TGTGCCAGCAGCCCCAACGACAATGAGCAGTTCTTC. This sequence encodes CASSPNDNEQFF. V gene TRBV7-3 combines with J gene TRBJ2-1; D gene uncertain. The CDR3 is 12 residues long. Trimming took 5 bases from V and 5 from J, leaving 7 bases between them. Germline assignment: CDR1 SGHTA and CDR2 FQGTGA.

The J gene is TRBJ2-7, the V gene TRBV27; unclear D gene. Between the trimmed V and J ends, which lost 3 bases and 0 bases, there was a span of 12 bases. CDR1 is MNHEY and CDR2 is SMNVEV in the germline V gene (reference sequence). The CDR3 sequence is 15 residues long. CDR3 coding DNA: TGTGCCAGCAGTTTGTCCCCGGCACCCTCCTACGAGCAGTACTTC. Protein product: CASSLSPAPSYEQYF.

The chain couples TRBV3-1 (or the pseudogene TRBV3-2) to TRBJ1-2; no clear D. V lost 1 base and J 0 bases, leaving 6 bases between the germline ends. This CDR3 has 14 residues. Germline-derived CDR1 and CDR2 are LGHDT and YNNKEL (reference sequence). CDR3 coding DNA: TGTGCCAGCAGCCAAGGGCGAACTAACTATGGCTACACCTTC. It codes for CASSQGRTNYGYTF.

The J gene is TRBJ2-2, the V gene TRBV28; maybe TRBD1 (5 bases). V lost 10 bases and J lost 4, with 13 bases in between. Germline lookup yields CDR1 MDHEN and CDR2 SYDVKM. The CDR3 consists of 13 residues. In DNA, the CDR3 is TGTGCCACCGATGAAGGGGCCACCGGGGAGCTGTTTTTT. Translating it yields CATDEGATGELFF.

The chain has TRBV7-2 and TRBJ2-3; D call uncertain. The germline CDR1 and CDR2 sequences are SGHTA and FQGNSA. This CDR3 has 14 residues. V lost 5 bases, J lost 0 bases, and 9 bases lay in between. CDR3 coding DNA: TGTGCCAGCAGCGTAGGTATTAGCACAGATACGCAGTATTTT. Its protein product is CASSVGISTDTQYF.

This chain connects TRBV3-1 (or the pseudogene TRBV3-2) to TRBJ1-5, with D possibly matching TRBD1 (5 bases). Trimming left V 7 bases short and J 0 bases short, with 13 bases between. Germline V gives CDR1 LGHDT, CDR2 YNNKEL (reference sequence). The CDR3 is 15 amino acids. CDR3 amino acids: CASTPQTDSNQPQHF. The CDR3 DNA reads TGTGCCAGCACCCCCCAGACAGATAGCAATCAGCCCCAGCATTTT.

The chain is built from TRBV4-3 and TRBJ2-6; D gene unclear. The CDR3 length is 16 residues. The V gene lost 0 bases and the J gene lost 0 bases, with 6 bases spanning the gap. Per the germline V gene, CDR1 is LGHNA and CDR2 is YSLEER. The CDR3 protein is CASSQERRSGANVLTF. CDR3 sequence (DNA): TGCGCCAGCAGCCAAGAAAGGCGCTCTGGGGCCAACGTCCTGACTTTC.